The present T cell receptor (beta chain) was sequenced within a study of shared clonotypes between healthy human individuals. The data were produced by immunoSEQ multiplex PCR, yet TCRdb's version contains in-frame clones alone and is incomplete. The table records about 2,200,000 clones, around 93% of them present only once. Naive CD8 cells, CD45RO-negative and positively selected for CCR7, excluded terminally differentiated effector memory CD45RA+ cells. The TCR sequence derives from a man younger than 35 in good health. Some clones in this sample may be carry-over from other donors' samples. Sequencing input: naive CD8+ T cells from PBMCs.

The CDR3 loop is CASSRDRDTEAFF. Written as DNA, the CDR3 is TGTGCCAGCAGCAGAGACAGGGACACTGAAGCTTTCTTT. This chain links TRBV7-6 with TRBJ1-1; TRBD1 matches at 7 bases. Germline CDR1 is SGHVS and CDR2 is FNYEAQ. Trimming cost V 5 bases and J 3 bases; bases outside gene matches: 3. The CDR3 sequence is 13 residues long.